This is a list of T cell receptor beta chains from one sample in a study of T cell repertoires in cytomegalovirus infection. TCRdb recomputed calls from the reads with MiXCR, one row per CDR3 protein. The sample carries 650,000 to 900,000 distinct CDR3 sequences, just under 30% recorded once. These receptors are not linked to any known antigen. The sequences come from cultured CD8+ T cells from PBMCs, collected from culture after CMV antigen stimulation. The receptor set was obtained from a human donor in good health (CMV status not recorded). Some clones in this sample may be carry-over from other donors' samples. CDR3s include the opening cysteine and the closing phenylalanine or tryptophan. The D gene is left open where the match is weak. A row's size may be missing; if present it is once, few, many or a size class.

J gene	D gene	V gene	clone size	CDR3 protein	CDR3 DNA
TRBJ1-2	-	TRBV6-1	-	CASREKGNYGYTF	TGTGCCAGCAGAGAGAAGGGGAACTATGGCTACACCTTC
TRBJ2-7	TRBD1	TRBV7-2	few	CASSSDRGFAYEQYF	TGTGCCAGCAGCTCAGACAGGGGATTCGCCTACGAGCAGTACTTC
TRBJ2-3	-	TRBV5-4	many	CASSPNLGTDTQYF	TGTGCCAGCAGCCCAAACCTGGGGACAGATACGCAGTATTTT
TRBJ2-7	-	TRBV4-1	-	CASSQDGGLPYEQYF	TGCGCCAGCAGCCAAGATGGGGGACTCCCCTACGAGCAGTACTTC
TRBJ2-2	-	TRBV29-1	few	CSVEDLHGELFF	TGCAGCGTTGAAGATTTGCACGGGGAGCTGTTTTTT
TRBJ2-1	TRBD1	TRBV28	-	CASNQGGTGLEQFF	TGTGCCAGCAACCAGGGGGGGACAGGGCTTGAGCAGTTCTTC
TRBJ2-4	TRBD1	TRBV6-5	-	CASSYYRQGSSKNIQYF	TGTGCCAGCAGTTACTACCGACAGGGGAGTAGCAAAAACATTCAGTACTTC
TRBJ2-2	TRBD1	TRBV7-9	few	CASSPGAGGHGELFF	TGTGCCAGCAGCCCCGGGGCAGGGGGCCACGGGGAGCTGTTTTTT
TRBJ2-7	-	TRBV7-6	-	CASSLIAAPSTGGEQYF	TGTGCCAGCAGCTTAATAGCAGCCCCCTCGACAGGAGGCGAGCAGTACTTC
TRBJ2-1	-	TRBV6-6	few	CASSYPDLPRTSIPISYNEQFF	TGTGCCAGCAGTTACCCCGACCTCCCCCGGACCTCTATTCCGATCTCCTACAATGAGCAGTTCTTC
TRBJ1-4	TRBD1	TRBV5-5	once	CASSLQGEATNEKLFF	TGTGCCAGCAGCTTACAGGGGGAGGCAACTAATGAAAAACTGTTTTTT
TRBJ1-4	-	TRBV29-1	few	CSVDVGKLFF	TGCAGCGTTGATGTGGGAAAACTGTTTTTT
TRBJ1-5	-	TRBV5-6	-	CASSLVAQLSNQPQHF	TGTGCCAGCAGCTTGGTGGCGCAGCTTAGCAATCAGCCCCAGCATTTT
TRBJ2-3	TRBD2	TRBV7-4	once	CASSRPSLAGAPTDTQYF	TGTGCCAGCAGCCGCCCCTCCCTAGCGGGGGCGCCCACAGATACGCAGTATTTT
TRBJ1-1	-	TRBV7-8	-	CASSRSTEAFF	TGTGCCAGCAGCCGAAGCACTGAAGCTTTCTTT
TRBJ2-3	-	TRBV12-3/TRBV12-4	many	CASIGGDGTDTQYF	TGTGCCAGCATAGGCGGGGATGGCACAGATACGCAGTATTTT
TRBJ1-2	TRBD1	TRBV7-9	few	CASSLARTGGDDYGYTF	TGTGCCAGCAGCTTAGCAAGGACAGGGGGCGATGACTATGGCTACACCTTC
TRBJ2-3	-	TRBV7-9	many	CASSLVRDTQYF	TGTGCCAGCAGCTTAGTTCGAGATACGCAGTATTTT
TRBJ2-2	-	TRBV7-2	many	CASTGERLATITGELFF	TGTGCCAGCACAGGGGAACGGCTAGCTACTATCACCGGGGAGCTGTTTTTT
TRBJ1-6	-	TRBV27	few	CASSFGGFNNSPLHF	TGTGCCAGCAGTTTTGGAGGGTTTAATAATTCACCCCTCCACTTT
TRBJ2-3	-	TRBV7-6	many	CASSLSGSFADTQYF	TGTGCCAGCAGCCTAAGCGGGTCCTTCGCAGATACGCAGTATTTT
TRBJ1-2	-	TRBV4-2	many	CASSYFDENGYTF	TGTGCCAGCAGCTATTTTGACGAGAATGGCTACACCTTC
TRBJ2-7	-	TRBV20-1	-	CSASFLVSYEQYF	TGCAGTGCTAGCTTCCTGGTTTCCTACGAGCAGTACTTC
TRBJ2-3	-	TRBV19	few	CASSWRVGTDTQYF	TGTGCCAGTAGCTGGAGGGTGGGCACAGATACGCAGTATTTT